Below, 28 T cell receptor beta chains from the same sample are listed, as sequenced in a study of blood T cell repertoires in COVID-19. The table came from immunoSEQ multiplex PCR; TCRdb's copy has only in-frame clones and leaves some out. The data show about 250,000 clones, roughly four fifths seen once. The specimen was peripheral blood. The receptors stem from a person aged 70 to 85 with COVID-19, enrolled during active disease.

V is TRBV29-1 and J is TRBJ2-5, with unresolved D. Germline-derived CDR1 and CDR2 are SQVTM and ANQGSEA. Trimming shortened V by 2 bases and J by 2 bases, and 6 bases separated the two germline ends. This CDR3 comprises 12 residues. The CDR3 protein is CSVELQQETQYF. CDR3 coding DNA: TGCAGCGTTGAATTACAGCAAGAGACCCAGTACTTC.

This clone was counted only a few times. The chain is built from TRBV28 and TRBJ2-7, with D possibly TRBD1 on 7 matching bases. The V gene lost 6 bases and the J gene lost 4 bases, with 19 bases spanning the gap. The CDR3 totals 15 residues. Germline CDR1 reads MDHEN; CDR2 reads SYDVKM. The CDR3 sequence: CASRSGGGGGYEQYF. The CDR3 nucleotides are TGTGCCAGCAGATCTGGCGGAGGGGGCGGGTACGAGCAGTACTTC. The full variable domain, rest sourced from reference TRBV28 and TRBJ2-7, is DVKVTQSSRYLVKRTGEKVFLECVQDMDHENMFWYRQDPGLGLRLIYFSYDVKMKEKGDIPEGYSVSREKKERFSLILESASTNQTSMYLCASRSGGGGGYEQYFGPGTRLTVT.

The gene calls are TRBV6-5 and TRBJ1-3; 7 bases fit TRBD1. This CDR3 has 15 residues. CDR1 MNHEY and CDR2 SVGAGI come from the germline V gene. Trimming removed 8 bases from V and 0 bases from J; junction bases left unmatched: 7. The CDR3 here is CASAATGNSGNTIYF. CDR3 sequence (DNA): TGTGCCAGCGCCGCGACAGGGAACTCTGGAAACACCATATATTTT.

This chain joins TRBV7-2 and TRBJ1-5; D is undetermined. The CDR3 is made up of 15 amino acids. CDR1 and CDR2 (germline): SGHTA, FQGNSA. V lost 4 bases and J lost 0, with 10 bases in between. The CDR3 DNA sequence: TGTGCCAGCAGCTCCAGCAGGTATAGCAATCAGCCCCAGCATTTT. It yields the protein CASSSSRYSNQPQHF.

The rearrangement links TRBV7-6 to TRBJ1-5; 8 positions agree with TRBD1. The CDR3 consists of 15 residues. With 1 base clipped from V and 6 bases from J, the junction kept 5 bases outside the gene matches. CDR1 and CDR2 (germline): SGHVS, FNYEAQ. DNA of the CDR3: TGTGCCAGCAGCTTAGTCCCACAGGGGGTTCAGCCCCAGCATTTT. Translated, it gives CASSLVPQGVQPQHF.

The rearrangement joins TRBV29-1 to TRBJ2-7; 8 positions agree with TRBD2. Per the germline V gene, CDR1 is SQVTM and CDR2 is ANQGSEA. V gave up 5 bases and J gave up 3 bases; unmatched junction bases: 6. The CDR3 covers 13 residues. CDR3 loop: CSVKVAGLYEQYF. CDR3 DNA sequence: TGCAGCGTTAAAGTAGCGGGACTCTACGAGCAGTACTTC.

Only a few counts were recorded for this clone. The rearrangement uses TRBV7-9 and TRBJ2-7; maybe TRBD2 (5 bases). The germline V gene has CDR1 SEHNR and CDR2 FQNEAQ (reference sequence). The CDR3 spans 15 residues. Trimming took 4 bases from V and 1 from J, leaving 14 bases between them. The CDR3 DNA is TGTGCCAGCAGCTCAACGAGACGGGAATCCTACGAGCAGTACTTC. This sequence encodes CASSSTRRESYEQYF.

J is TRBJ2-7 and V is TRBV5-6; 11 bases match TRBD2. With 3 bases clipped from V and 3 bases from J, the junction kept 11 bases outside the gene matches. This CDR3 contains 17 residues. Per germline, CDR1 SGHDT and CDR2 YYEEEE. Written as DNA, the CDR3 is TGTGCCAGCAGCTGGGGGGCTAGCGGGAGGCATAACTACGAGCAGTACTTC. Translating gives CASSWGASGRHNYEQYF.

V usage is TRBV5-4 and J usage is TRBJ2-7; 8 bases align to TRBD1. Germline loops: CDR1 SGHNT, CDR2 YYREEE (reference sequence). The CDR3 is made up of 13 amino acids. Losses at the gene ends were 4 bases for V and 6 bases for J; bases not matched to a gene: 6. The CDR3 DNA reads as TGTGCCAGCAGCCCGACAGGGGCGGTCGAGCAGTACTTC. As protein: CASSPTGAVEQYF.

The gene calls are TRBV4-1 and TRBJ2-1; TRBD2 matches 8 bases. CDR3 size: 16 residues. V trimming: 5 bases; J trimming: 4 bases; junction bases outside the gene matches: 10. CDR1 and CDR2 from the germline V gene are MGHRA and YSYEKL. The CDR3 here is CASSANPGLVYNEQFF. DNA for the CDR3: TGCGCCAGCAGCGCCAACCCGGGACTAGTATACAATGAGCAGTTCTTC.

J is TRBJ2-7 and V is TRBV7-3, with D perhaps matching TRBD2 (6 bases). The germline V gene has CDR1 SGHTA and CDR2 FQGTGA. This CDR3 spans 14 amino acids. Between the trimmed V and J ends, which lost 10 bases and 5 bases, there was a span of 21 bases. The CDR3 reads CANAMAGSMNEQYF. CDR3 DNA: TGTGCCAACGCAATGGCGGGGAGTATGAACGAGCAGTACTTC.

The rearrangement joins TRBV5-1 to TRBJ1-2; D is undetermined. V was cut by 5 bases and J by 4 bases, with 12 bases left in between. This CDR3 spans 13 amino acids. Germline lookup yields CDR1 SGHRS and CDR2 YFSETQ. CDR3 sequence (DNA): TGCGCCAGCAGGGCCGACAACGCCTATGGCTACACCTTC. Translated: CASRADNAYGYTF.

This chain's CDR3 is CASSRGLSTDTQYF. The CDR3 DNA is TGTGCCAGCAGCCGGGGATTAAGCACAGATACGCAGTATTTT. The chain combines TRBV7-3 with TRBJ2-3, with a possible D match to TRBD2 (5 bases). Per the germline V gene, CDR1 is SGHTA and CDR2 is FQGTGA. This CDR3 is built from 14 residues. The V and J ends lost 5 bases and 0 bases respectively, with 9 bases between them.

The chain links TRBV7-9 to TRBJ1-1; D not resolved. V shed 3 bases and J shed 1 base, with 9 bases lying between them. The germline V gene has CDR1 SEHNR and CDR2 FQNEAQ (reference sequence). CDR3 length: 14 amino acids. In DNA, the CDR3 is TGTGCCAGCAGCTTGCAACAGACGAACACTGAAGCTTTCTTT. It yields the protein CASSLQQTNTEAFF.

This sequence joins TRBV5-5 and TRBJ1-5; TRBD1 aligns across 7 bases. The CDR3 consists of 16 residues. The trim removed 2 bases at V and 3 bases at J, leaving 8 bases unmatched. The germline V gene has CDR1 SGHKS and CDR2 YYEKEE (reference sequence). CDR3 nucleotides: TGTGCCAGCAGCTTCACAGGGGCCGCATTCAATCAGCCCCAGCATTTT. Its translation is CASSFTGAAFNQPQHF.

The chain carries TRBV9 and TRBJ1-3, with 7 bases lining up with TRBD1. The CDR3 is 15 amino acids. Trimming removed 6 bases from V and 2 bases from J; junction bases left unmatched: 8. CDR1 and CDR2 (germline): SGDLS, YYNGEE. The chain's CDR3 is CASNPQGGPGNTIYF. In DNA, the CDR3 is TGTGCCAGCAACCCCCAAGGGGGCCCTGGAAACACCATATATTTT.

The chain links TRBV9 to TRBJ2-3; D uncertain. From germline, CDR1 is SGDLS and CDR2 YYNGEE. V lost 3 bases to trimming and J lost 7 bases, with 15 bases between them. CDR3 size: 14 residues. CDR3 in DNA: TGTGCCAGCAGCGCCGTTTACGCGTCATATACGCAGTATTTT. Translating it yields CASSAVYASYTQYF.

The chain links TRBV6-5 to TRBJ1-1, with 8 bases aligning to TRBD1. Trimming removed 5 bases from V and 5 bases from J; junction bases left unmatched: 10. The CDR3 contains 15 residues. Per germline, CDR1 MNHEY and CDR2 SVGAGI. The CDR3: CASSPYGQGRTEAFF. CDR3 sequence (DNA): TGTGCCAGCAGTCCTTACGGACAGGGTCGGACTGAAGCTTTCTTT.

The chain joins TRBV12-3 or TRBV12-4 to TRBJ2-7; D ambiguous. V lost 3 bases, J lost 7 bases, and 7 bases lay in between. This CDR3 region has 11 residues. This CDR3 is CASSFKLEQYF. The CDR3 nucleotides are TGTGCCAGCAGTTTTAAGCTAGAGCAGTACTTC.

V usage is TRBV27 and J usage is TRBJ2-6, with 8 positions matching TRBD2. Trimming removed 1 base from V and 0 bases from J; junction bases left unmatched: 8. The length of the CDR3 is 19 residues. CDR1 is MNHEY, CDR2 SMNVEV, per germline (reference sequence). This CDR3 is CASSLWGGRTSSGANVLTF. CDR3 coding DNA: TGTGCCAGCAGTTTATGGGGCGGGAGGACTTCCTCTGGGGCCAACGTCCTGACTTTC.

V usage is TRBV7-9 and J usage is TRBJ2-7; weak D call: TRBD1 (5 bases). The CDR3 is 13 residues long. V gave up 4 bases and J gave up 1 base, with 8 bases separating them. CDR1 and CDR2 (germline): SEHNR, FQNEAQ (reference sequence). The CDR3, as DNA: TGTGCCAGCAGCTCAGACAGATCCTACGAGCAGTACTTC. Translated: CASSSDRSYEQYF.

The V gene is TRBV6-1, the J gene TRBJ1-2; D not certain. Per germline, CDR1 MNHNS and CDR2 SASEGT. With 3 bases removed from V and 8 bases from J, the gap between germline ends came to 10 bases. CDR3 length equals 12 residues. CDR3 loop: CASSEPGYGYTF. The CDR3 DNA follows: TGTGCCAGCAGTGAGCCCGGGTACGGCTACACCTTC.

V and J are TRBV10-3 and TRBJ2-3; possible D gene TRBD2, 7 bases. The germline V gene has CDR1 ENHRY and CDR2 SYGVKD. The CDR3 is 14 amino acids. V was clipped by 6 bases and J by 5 bases, with 15 bases between them. DNA for the CDR3: TGTGCCATCAGAGCCTACGGGGGGCGAGATACGCAGTATTTT. As protein: CAIRAYGGRDTQYF.

The V call is TRBV6-8, the J call TRBJ1-4; possibly TRBD1 for D (6 bases). V lost 9 bases and J 7 bases, leaving 30 bases between the germline ends. This CDR3 is built from 18 residues. The V gene's germline CDR1 is MNHGY and CDR2 SAAAGT. The CDR3 sequence is CARPLARRGHQKAEKLFF. For the CDR3, the DNA is TGTGCCAGACCGCTCGCCCGGCGGGGGCACCAGAAGGCTGAAAAACTGTTTTTT.

This sequence joins TRBV25-1 and TRBJ1-4, with D tentatively TRBD1 (5 bases). CDR1 MGHDK and CDR2 SYGVNS come from the germline V gene. Deletions cut 9 bases from V and 6 bases from J, with 5 bases between. The length of the CDR3 is 10 residues. CDR3 bases: TGTGCCAGGACAGATGAAAAACTGTTTTTT. Translated, it gives CARTDEKLFF.

This chain links TRBV24-1 with TRBJ2-1; D is perhaps TRBD1 (6 bases). The CDR3 loop spans 16 amino acids. Trimming took 5 bases from V and 4 from J, leaving 17 bases between them. CDR1 and CDR2 (germline): KGHDR, SFDVKD. CDR3 nucleotide sequence: TGTGCCACCAGTGCCCCAACGGGACAAAAATACAATGAGCAGTTCTTC. Translation gives CATSAPTGQKYNEQFF.

The chain combines TRBV7-8 with TRBJ1-4; D gene uncertain. The CDR3 has 14 residues. Trimming pared 5 bases from V and 8 bases from J, leaving 15 bases between. CDR1 is SGHVS, CDR2 FQNEAQ, per germline. CDR3 bases: TGTGCCAGCAGCCGTTTCCGGGTAGCCGAAAAACTGTTTTTT. Protein: CASSRFRVAEKLFF.

The CDR3 nucleotides are TGTGCCAGCAGCTTTAAGGGAGGCACTGAAGCTTTCTTT. This codes for CASSFKGGTEAFF. The chain couples TRBV9 to TRBJ1-1; D is unclear. The V end was cut by 4 bases, the J end by 4 bases, with 11 bases between. The CDR3 contains 13 residues. CDR1 SGDLS and CDR2 YYNGEE come from the germline V gene.